These 29 T cell receptor beta chains originate from one sample sequenced in a study of a mutant IDH1 vaccine in newly diagnosed glioma. The method was immunoSEQ multiplex PCR; TCRdb's version includes in-frame clones alone and lacks a portion of them. Here the sample spans about 120,000 clones, roughly 90% being singletons. Described time point: week 11, during vaccination. Topical imiquimod was applied with each vaccine dose, which held 300 ug of mutant IDH1 20-mer peptide. Their cognate antigens are unknown. The specimen comprised PBMCs, sampled from a glioma patient whose treatment included an IDH1 peptide vaccine. These receptors came from a woman aged 45-59 years with glioma.

This chain connects TRBV19 to TRBJ2-3; either TRBD1 or TRBD2 may supply D (6 bases each). Germline V gene lookup returns CDR1 LNHDA and CDR2 SQIVND (reference sequence). V lost 5 bases to trimming and J lost 2 bases, with 14 bases between them. The CDR3 spans 15 residues. The CDR3 reads CASSSRGRDTDTQYF. CDR3 DNA sequence: TGTGCCAGTAGTTCCCGGGGGCGGGACACAGATACGCAGTATTTT.

V and J are TRBV10-3 and TRBJ2-5, with D possibly called TRBD1 or TRBD2 (6 bases each). The J call may be wrong; the DNA end is better matched by TRBJ2-7. The CDR3 extends over 15 amino acids. Germline V gives CDR1 ENHRY, CDR2 SYGVKD. The CDR3 reads CAISEGGQGSYEQYF. The CDR3 DNA reads as TGTGCCATCAGTGAGGGGGGGCAGGGATCCTACGAGCAGTACTTC.

The chain uses TRBV27 and TRBJ2-5; 11 nucleotides align to TRBD2. The V gene's germline CDR1 is MNHEY and CDR2 SMNVEV (reference sequence). Trimming took 3 bases from V and 5 from J; bases not matched to a gene: 5. The CDR3 runs 15 residues. The CDR3 DNA reads as TGTGCCAGCAGTTTGGTAGCGGGAGGGTTGGAGACCCAGTACTTC. Translating it yields CASSLVAGGLETQYF.

This clone has just a few counts. The V call is TRBV30, the J call TRBJ1-5; D may be TRBD1 (6 bases). The CDR3 is 14 amino acids. Germline-derived CDR1 and CDR2 are GTSNPN and SVGIG (reference sequence). V gave up 5 bases and J gave up 3 bases, with 14 bases separating them. The CDR3 loop is CAWGQGSANQPQHF. The CDR3 DNA is TGTGCCTGGGGCCAGGGGTCCGCCAATCAGCCCCAGCATTTT.

This chain connects TRBV18 to TRBJ2-1, with TRBD2 identical over 8 bases. This CDR3 region has 17 residues. Germline values: CDR1 KGHSH, CDR2 LQKENI. J gave up 4 bases and V 1 base, and 9 bases lay outside the gene matches. The DNA of the CDR3 is TGTGCCAGCTCACCACAGCTAGCGGGCATCTCGTACAATGAGCAGTTCTTC. Residues: CASSPQLAGISYNEQFF.

The V and J genes are TRBV28 and TRBJ2-7, with TRBD2 as a possible D gene (6 bases). The V end was cut by 6 bases, the J end by 7 bases, with 19 bases between. The germline V gene encodes CDR1 MDHEN and CDR2 SYDVKM. The CDR3 is 14 amino acids. The CDR3 DNA reads TGTGCCAGCAGCTGGGTTGGAGGGTCAAGGGAGCAGTACTTC. Translation: CASSWVGGSREQYF.

J is TRBJ2-1 and V is TRBV6-6, with a possible D match to TRBD2 (6 bases). The CDR3 length is 13 residues. Germline V gives CDR1 MNHNY, CDR2 SVGAGI (reference sequence). The V gene lost 6 bases and the J gene lost 4 bases, with 10 bases spanning the gap. The CDR3 is CASSPGTYNEQFF. The CDR3 bases are TGTGCCAGCAGCCCCGGGACTTACAATGAGCAGTTCTTC.

This sequence joins TRBV14 and TRBJ2-5; maybe TRBD1 (5 bases). This CDR3 has 13 residues. The V gene's germline CDR1 is SGHDN and CDR2 FVKESK. The germline V and J ends were trimmed by 4 bases and 0 bases, with 6 bases remaining between them. CDR3 loop: CASSRGYQETQYF. CDR3 coding DNA: TGTGCCAGCAGCCGGGGCTACCAAGAGACCCAGTACTTC.

The gene calls are TRBV11-2 and TRBJ2-1; D is unclear. Germline V gives CDR1 SGHAT, CDR2 FQNNGV. V was shortened by 7 bases and J by 5 bases, with 6 bases between the two germline ends. The CDR3 covers 11 residues. CDR3 loop: CASNLNNEQFF. In nucleotides, the CDR3 is TGTGCCAGCAACCTAAACAATGAGCAGTTCTTC. Using reference TRBV11-2 and TRBJ2-1 for the parts outside the CDR3, the full variable domain is EAGVAQSPRYKIIEKRQSVAFWCNPISGHATLYWYQQILGQGPKLLIQFQNNGVVDDSQLPKDRFSAERLKGVDSTLKIQPAKLEDSAVYLCASNLNNEQFFGPGTRLTVL.

This chain connects TRBV5-1 to TRBJ2-5; TRBD1 matches 7 bases. Matching the DNA end better, TRBJ2-7 makes the J call doubtful. This CDR3 is built from 14 residues. From germline, CDR1 is SGHRS and CDR2 YFSETQ. The CDR3 protein is CASSLKGAWDEQYF. In nucleotides, the CDR3 is TGCGCCAGCAGCTTAAAGGGGGCTTGGGACGAGCAGTACTTC.

The gene calls are TRBV28 and TRBJ1-3; TRBD1 aligns across 7 bases. This CDR3 is 15 amino acids long. Germline V CDR1 and CDR2: MDHEN, SYDVKM. J lost 1 base, V lost 5 bases, and 5 bases had no gene match. CDR3 sequence: CASSPTGMSGNTIYF. The CDR3 DNA is TGTGCCAGCAGTCCGACAGGGATGTCTGGAAACACCATATATTTT. The entire variable domain, with the rest obtained from reference TRBV28 and TRBJ1-3, is as follows: DVKVTQSSRYLVKRTGEKVFLECVQDMDHENMFWYRQDPGLGLRLIYFSYDVKMKEKGDIPEGYSVSREKKERFSLILESASTNQTSMYLCASSPTGMSGNTIYFGEGSWLTVV.

The chain is built from TRBV11-3 and TRBJ1-1; 7 bases align to TRBD1. In germline, CDR1 is SGHNT, CDR2 YENEEA. The CDR3 covers 16 residues. The ends lost 1 base at V and 0 bases at J; junction bases unmatched: 5. The CDR3: CASSLVAGGMNTEAFF. The DNA for the CDR3 is TGTGCCAGCAGCTTAGTGGCAGGGGGAATGAACACTGAAGCTTTCTTT.

The J gene is TRBJ2-1, the V gene TRBV7-8, with D possibly matching TRBD2 (6 bases). The CDR3 length is 17 residues. Germline-derived CDR1 and CDR2 are SGHVS and FQNEAQ. Trimming cost V 4 bases and J 0 bases, with 16 bases left between them. The CDR3 spells CASSYTRGFSSYNEQFF. The CDR3 bases are TGTGCCAGCAGCTACACTCGGGGGTTTAGCTCCTACAATGAGCAGTTCTTC.

This clone was detected a few times. The V gene is TRBV19, the J gene TRBJ2-7; D ambiguous. The CDR3 extends over 14 amino acids. V was clipped by 4 bases and J by 0 bases, with 10 bases between them. The germline CDR1 and CDR2 sequences are LNHDA and SQIVND (reference sequence). CDR3 region: CASSNSDTSYEQYF. Written as DNA, the CDR3 is TGTGCCAGTAGTAACAGCGATACCTCCTACGAGCAGTACTTC.

The genes are TRBV30 and TRBJ2-1; weak D call: TRBD2 (6 bases). Looked up from germline, CDR1 is GTSNPN and CDR2 is SVGIG (reference sequence). V was trimmed by 4 bases and J by 5 bases, leaving 15 bases between them. CDR3 length equals 14 residues. CDR3 sequence reads: CAWKRRVGNNEQFF. The CDR3 DNA is TGTGCCTGGAAACGGAGGGTGGGGAACAATGAGCAGTTCTTC.

This clone was counted only a few times. V usage is TRBV4-1 and J usage is TRBJ1-1; perhaps TRBD1 as D (6 bases). The CDR3 consists of 13 residues. Germline V gene sequence: CDR1 MGHRA, CDR2 YSYEKL. V was shortened by 0 bases and J by 8 bases, with 10 bases between the two germline ends. CDR3 residues: CASSQDRGPEAFF. CDR3 DNA sequence: TGCGCCAGCAGCCAAGACAGGGGACCCGAAGCTTTCTTT.

This chain uses TRBV7-9 with TRBJ2-1; 9 bases fit TRBD2. Trimming cost V 1 base and J 3 bases; bases outside gene matches: 4. In germline, CDR1 is SEHNR, CDR2 FQNEAQ (reference sequence). This CDR3 spans 16 amino acids. This CDR3 is CASSLGLAGLYNEQFF. The DNA for the CDR3 is TGTGCCAGCAGCTTAGGCCTAGCGGGACTCTACAATGAGCAGTTCTTC.

This clone was recorded once. The chain links TRBV28 to TRBJ2-7; 12 bases align to TRBD2. V trimming: 6 bases; J trimming: 0 bases; junction bases outside the gene matches: 12. Germline V gene data show CDR1 as MDHEN and CDR2 as SYDVKM. This CDR3 spans 18 amino acids. The CDR3 region has the DNA TGTGCCAGCAGCCCCGTGCCTTGGACTAGCGGGAACTCCTACGAGCAGTACTTC. It translates to CASSPVPWTSGNSYEQYF.

V and J are TRBV7-9 and TRBJ2-3; D not resolved. The CDR3 length is 15 residues. Trimming shortened V by 1 base and J by 0 bases, and 8 bases separated the two germline ends. Germline-derived CDR1 and CDR2 are SEHNR and FQNEAQ (reference sequence). The CDR3 DNA sequence: TGTGCCAGCAGCTTAGGTTACAGCAGCACAGATACGCAGTATTTT. Protein product: CASSLGYSSTDTQYF. The full variable domain, in which reference TRBV7-9 and TRBJ2-3 provide the parts outside the CDR3, is DTGVSQNPRHKITKRGQNVTFRCDPISEHNRLYWYRQTLGQGPEFLTYFQNEAQLEKSRLLSDRFSAERPKGSFSTLEIQRTEQGDSAMYLCASSLGYSSTDTQYFGPGTRLTVL.

The V gene is TRBV10-3, the J gene TRBJ2-1, with 8 bases that match TRBD2. Trimming took 5 bases from V and 8 from J; bases not matched to a gene: 11. Germline V gene lookup returns CDR1 ENHRY and CDR2 SYGVKD. The CDR3 extends over 15 amino acids. CDR3 in amino acids: CAISSASGSVYEQFF. For the CDR3, the DNA is TGTGCCATCAGTTCCGCAAGCGGGAGTGTCTATGAGCAGTTCTTC.

This chain's CDR3 is CASSIDGSYNSPLHF. In nucleotides, the CDR3 is TGCGCCAGCAGCATAGACGGTTCGTATAATTCACCCCTCCACTTT. This chain joins TRBV5-1 and TRBJ1-6; D ambiguous. Germline values: CDR1 SGHRS, CDR2 YFSETQ. CDR3 length: 15 residues. The V end lost 4 bases, the J end lost 4 bases, and 12 bases lay between the germline ends. The full variable domain, in which reference TRBV5-1 and TRBJ1-6 provide the parts outside the CDR3, is KAGVTQTPRYLIKTRGQQVTLSCSPISGHRSVSWYQQTPGQGLQFLFEYFSETQRNKGNFPGRFSGRQFSNSRSEMNVSTLELGDSALYLCASSIDGSYNSPLHFGNGTRLTVT.

This chain uses TRBV2 with TRBJ1-2, with 8 bases matching TRBD1. Germline trimming cut 2 bases from V and 4 bases from J; bases unmatched to any gene: 3. There are 14 residues in the CDR3. Germline CDR1 SNHLY, CDR2 FYNNEI. CDR3 nucleotides: TGTGCCAGCAGTGAACGGACAGGGTCCTATGGCTACACCTTC. Its translation is CASSERTGSYGYTF.

The chain recombines TRBV19 with TRBJ2-5; D is possibly TRBD1 (6 bases). V lost 4 bases and J lost 5, with 14 bases in between. Germline loops: CDR1 LNHDA, CDR2 SQIVND (reference sequence). The CDR3 consists of 14 residues. CDR3 sequence: CASSRQGKGETQYF. In DNA form, the CDR3 reads TGTGCCAGTAGTAGGCAGGGGAAGGGGGAGACCCAGTACTTC.

The J gene is TRBJ1-3, the V gene TRBV30; D not certain. The CDR3 has 13 residues. The V end lost 3 bases, the J end lost 1 base, and 7 bases lay between the germline ends. CDR1 is GTSNPN and CDR2 is SVGIG in the germline V gene (reference sequence). The CDR3 spells CAWSLASGNTIYF. CDR3 nucleotides: TGTGCCTGGAGCCTCGCATCTGGAAACACCATATATTTT.

The chain couples TRBV7-9 to TRBJ2-3; maybe TRBD1 (6 bases). V was trimmed by 4 bases and J by 1 base, leaving 6 bases between them. The CDR3 length is 13 residues. Germline values: CDR1 SEHNR, CDR2 FQNEAQ (reference sequence). The CDR3 nucleotides are TGTGCCAGCAGCTCAGGGGGCACAGATACGCAGTATTTT. Translating it yields CASSSGGTDTQYF.

The J gene is TRBJ1-2, the V gene TRBV18, with D maybe TRBD1 (6 bases). The germline V and J ends were trimmed by 1 base and 6 bases, with 9 bases remaining between them. Germline lookup yields CDR1 KGHSH and CDR2 LQKENI. The CDR3 length is 13 residues. The CDR3 nucleotides read TGTGCCAGCTCACCACTACAGGGTGATGGCTACACCTTC. This translates into CASSPLQGDGYTF.

The chain is built from TRBV7-2 and TRBJ1-5; no clear D gene. V shed 4 bases and J shed 2 bases, with 6 bases lying between them. CDR3 length: 13 residues. Germline assignment: CDR1 SGHTA and CDR2 FQGNSA. In DNA form, the CDR3 reads TGTGCCAGCAGCTCCCAGGGCAATCAGCCCCAGCATTTT. Its protein is CASSSQGNQPQHF. The full variable domain, completed using reference TRBV7-2 and TRBJ1-5, is GAGVSQSPSNKVTEKGKDVELRCDPISGHTALYWYRQSLGQGLEFLIYFQGNSAPDKSGLPSDRFSAERTGGSVSTLTIQRTQQEDSAVYLCASSSQGNQPQHFGDGTRLSIL.

This chain's CDR3 is CASSSERRNEQYF. CDR3 nucleotides: TGTGCCAGTAGTTCCGAGCGACGGAACGAGCAGTACTTC. V usage is TRBV19 and J usage is TRBJ2-7, with D hard to call. V was clipped by 5 bases and J by 5 bases, with 13 bases between them. Germline CDR1 is LNHDA and CDR2 is SQIVND (reference sequence). CDR3 length: 13 amino acids.

The chain joins TRBV19 to TRBJ2-3, with D perhaps matching TRBD1 (6 bases). Germline V gives CDR1 LNHDA, CDR2 SQIVND (reference sequence). V gave up 7 bases and J gave up 15 bases, with 17 bases separating them. This CDR3 contains 11 residues. CDR3 in DNA: TGTGCCAGTACCACAGGGATGCCTCTCTATTTT. Translating it yields CASTTGMPLYF.